This paragraph covers one T cell receptor (beta chain) sequence. TCRdb re-analysed the RT-PCR reads in MiXCR, keeping a single row per CDR3 protein. The sample includes about a million distinct CDR3 sequences, approximately 19% of them seen just once. The entry originates in a study of patients and donors after allogeneic stem cell transplantation. The CDR3 runs 13 residues. V was pared by 0 bases and J by 3 bases, with 6 bases between. The germline CDR1 and CDR2 sequences are MGHRA and YSYEKL. V usage is TRBV4-1 and J usage is TRBJ2-7; no reliable D call. The TCR comes from a human donor who was either an allogeneic HSCT recipient or a stem cell or donor lymphocyte infusion donor (not recorded which). It is not recorded whose cells these are; they may come from a transplant donor. The sample taken for sequencing was blood, either unsorted or a sorted T cell fraction (not recorded which). The CDR3 coding sequence is TGCGCCAGCAGCCAAGAGGCTGTCTACGAGCAGTACTTC. It encodes CASSQEAVYEQYF.